Reported below is one TCR beta chain. The CDR3 totals 15 residues. V dropped 4 bases and J dropped 2 bases, with 13 bases sitting between them. Germline V gives CDR1 SGHKS, CDR2 YYEKEE (reference sequence). The sample is drawn from a study of blood T cell repertoires in COVID-19. Profiling relied on immunoSEQ multiplex PCR, and the TCRdb table lists in-frame clones only, not all of them. The table records 200,000 to 250,000 clones, under 90% of them present only once. The chain employs TRBV5-5 and TRBJ2-1; D gene uncertain. This sequence originates from a woman aged 60-70 years who had recovered from COVID-19. The sample was peripheral blood. The CDR3 sequence is CASSGWVAAYNEQFF. CDR3 nucleotide sequence: TGTGCCAGCAGCGGTTGGGTAGCAGCCTACAATGAGCAGTTCTTC.